This T cell receptor (beta chain) was observed in a study of blood T cell repertoires in COVID-19. Background on the study: Acute-phase and convalescent COVID-19 samples originated in the United States, Italy and Spain.

With 5 bases clipped from V and 13 bases from J, the junction kept 10 bases outside the gene matches. The V gene's germline CDR1 is SGHTA and CDR2 FQGNSA. This CDR3 comprises 14 residues. Original processing methods: It was from reference gene primer amplification that nucleated cell counts were estimated. Assay used: immunoSEQ multiplex PCR; TCRdb lists only in-frame clones, some missing. That table gives V, J and clone size, and the DNA gave D and trimming. The sample includes about 70,000 clones, about 73% seen only once; the top ten take 35%. Sequencing was performed on peripheral blood. J is TRBJ2-7 and V is TRBV7-2; 14 nucleotides line up with TRBD2. The sequence came from a woman aged 70-85 years with acute or convalescent COVID-19. CDR3 coding DNA: TGTGCCAGCAGCCAGGGGGGACTAGCGGGAGTCGCATACTTC. It encodes CASSQGGLAGVAYF.